The clone carrying this T cell receptor beta chain was detected a few times. This is likely a read error, given that the CDR3 carries no conserved phenylalanine or tryptophan at its end. Using RNA transcripts, the TCR beta CDR3 regions were amplified. RT-PCR in the first round used HTBI primers; a second-round multiplex PCR followed. Each CDR3 protein gets one entry after TCRdb re-called the multiplex PCR reads with MiXCR. Of under 350,000 distinct CDR3 sequences in the sample, 15% to 20% were seen once. This specimen comes from a study of Graves' ophthalmopathy and Graves' hyperthyroidism. At the level of the study: Peripheral blood was obtained at first diagnosis, ahead of any treatment.

V shed 1 base and J shed 11 bases, with 15 bases lying between them. This CDR3 is built from 14 residues. CDR1 and CDR2 from the germline V gene are SGHTA and FQGNSA. The receptor's source is an adult man with Graves' ophthalmopathy. The chain has TRBV7-2 and TRBJ1-5; a possible D gene is TRBD1 (6 bases). Sequencing used peripheral blood. CDR3 protein: CASSLGGGLGSQHL. CDR3 nucleotides: TGTGCCAGCAGCTTAGGTGGGGGCCTGGGGTCCCAGCATCTT.